Listed below are T cell receptor beta chains from one sample, sequenced in a study of OX40 agonist ivuxolimab in advanced cancers. Profiling relied on immunoSEQ multiplex PCR, and the TCRdb table lists in-frame clones only, not all of them. The sample yields tens of thousands of clones, 75% to 90% seen once. Specimen: CD4+ or CD8+ T cells sorted from blood, collected in a trial of the OX40 agonist ivuxolimab. The receptors come from an adult with an advanced solid tumor such as melanoma, head and neck, liver or kidney cancer. CDR3s include the opening cysteine and the closing phenylalanine or tryptophan. D genes are given only for firm matches. Clone size, where shown, is once, few, many, or a class for clones that have expanded.

abundance	v_gene	j_gene	d_gene	CDR3aa	CDR3nt
.	TRBV20-1	TRBJ2-1	.	CSARVRNEQFF	TGCAGTGCTAGAGTAAGGAATGAGCAGTTCTTC
.	TRBV19	TRBJ1-5	.	CASSTPNSNQPQHF	TGTGCCAGTAGTACACCGAATAGCAATCAGCCCCAGCATTTT
.	TRBV4-1	TRBJ1-6	.	CASSQDRSIGGANSPLHF	TGCGCCAGCAGCCAAGATCGCTCAATTGGAGGGGCCAATTCACCCCTCCACTTT
once	TRBV11-2	TRBJ1-2	.	CASSLSRQGPRNTF	TGTGCCAGCAGCCTGAGCCGGCAGGGGCCCAGGAACACCTTC
.	TRBV29-1	TRBJ2-3	.	CSVATANTDTQYF	TGCAGCGTTGCCACAGCAAACACAGATACGCAGTATTTT
.	TRBV23-1	TRBJ1-2	.	CASSQSVGQDYGYTF	TGCGCCAGCAGTCAATCAGTGGGGCAAGACTATGGCTACACCTTC
.	TRBV7-2	TRBJ2-5	TRBD2	CARGLAGVELLETQYF	TGTGCCCGAGGGCTAGCGGGGGTGGAGTTGCTAGAGACCCAGTACTTC
.	TRBV7-2	TRBJ2-3	TRBD2	CASSLTSGVSDTQYF	TGTGCCAGCAGCTTAACTAGCGGGGTCTCAGATACGCAGTATTTT
few	TRBV5-1	TRBJ2-7	.	CASSRHVDRQQPYEQYF	TGCGCCAGCAGCAGGCACGTGGATCGACAGCAACCCTACGAGCAGTACTTC
.	TRBV9	TRBJ2-2	.	CASSEPQGLNTGELFF	TGTGCCAGCAGCGAACCACAGGGCCTGAACACCGGGGAGCTGTTTTTT
few	TRBV30	TRBJ1-4	.	CAWSVAGVNEKLFF	TGTGCCTGGAGTGTTGCGGGAGTTAATGAAAAACTGTTTTTT
once	TRBV30	TRBJ2-2	.	CAGRRGLGGGRGTGELFF	TGTGCCGGGCGGCGGGGACTGGGGGGCGGAAGGGGCACCGGGGAGCTGTTTTTT
.	TRBV5-6	TRBJ1-2	.	CASSLPGTLGKHGYTF	TGTGCCAGCAGCCTCCCGGGAACGTTAGGGAAACATGGCTACACCTTC
.	TRBV7-2	TRBJ1-2	.	CASSLGGGLGNYGYTF	TGTGCCAGCAGCTTAGGTGGGGGATTGGGTAACTATGGCTACACCTTC
once	TRBV29-1	TRBJ1-5	TRBD1	CSVGRFDRDRILMGNQPQHF	TGCAGCGTTGGAAGATTCGACCGGGACAGAATACTTATGGGCAATCAGCCCCAGCATTTT
.	TRBV5-6	TRBJ2-7	.	CASSLSGGTYEQYF	TGTGCCAGCAGCCTATCCGGGGGCACCTACGAGCAGTACTTC
.	TRBV6-5	TRBJ2-3	.	CASSYSRGSTDTQYF	TGTGCCAGCAGTTACTCGCGGGGAAGCACAGATACGCAGTATTTT
.	TRBV6-5	TRBJ2-7	TRBD2	CASSYSRAGAGEQYF	TGTGCCAGCAGTTACTCGAGAGCGGGGGCAGGGGAGCAGTACTTC
.	TRBV5-6	TRBJ2-1	TRBD1	CASSSADRAKFF	TGTGCCAGCAGCTCCGCGGACAGGGCGAAGTTCTTC
.	TRBV11-1	TRBJ1-1	.	CASSPFAEHTEAFF	TGTGCCAGCAGCCCGTTCGCGGAACACACTGAAGCTTTCTTT
few	TRBV6-5	TRBJ2-7	TRBD1	CASSYRDRAYEQYF	TGTGCCAGCAGTTACCGTGACAGGGCCTACGAGCAGTACTTC
.	TRBV11-2	TRBJ2-5	.	CASSPPSLSGRQETQYF	TGTGCCAGCAGCCCGCCTAGCCTGTCAGGAAGACAAGAGACCCAGTACTTC
.	TRBV19	TRBJ2-3	TRBD1	CASSPDRVGTDTQYF	TGTGCCAGTAGTCCGGACAGGGTGGGAACAGATACGCAGTATTTT
.	TRBV4-2	TRBJ2-2	.	CASSQDPGNTGELFF	TGTGCCAGCAGCCAAGATCCGGGTAACACCGGGGAGCTGTTTTTT
.	TRBV18	TRBJ1-4	TRBD1	CASSPRGTGGAKVTNEKLFF	TGTGCCAGCTCACCCCGAGGGACAGGGGGCGCGAAAGTAACTAATGAAAAACTGTTTTTT
.	TRBV6-6	TRBJ1-2	.	CASSYSVTSNYGYTF	TGTGCCAGCAGTTACTCGGTTACCTCAAACTATGGCTACACCTTC
.	TRBV7-8	TRBJ1-1	TRBD1	CASSLGDRGIRTEAFF	TGTGCCAGCAGCTTGGGGGACAGGGGTATTAGGACTGAAGCTTTCTTT
.	TRBV5-4	TRBJ2-7	.	CASSPLYSREGAYEQYF	TGTGCCAGCAGCCCCCTTTACTCCAGGGAAGGTGCCTACGAGCAGTACTTC
.	TRBV10-3	TRBJ2-7	.	CAISESQVYEQYF	TGTGCCATCAGTGAAAGTCAGGTCTACGAGCAGTACTTC
once	TRBV7-9	TRBJ2-7	TRBD2	CASGLSGTGYEQYF	TGTGCCAGCGGCTTAAGCGGGACCGGCTACGAGCAGTACTTC
few	TRBV19	TRBJ2-3	TRBD1	CASSRIPGQVTDTQYF	TGTGCCAGTAGTAGGATTCCGGGACAGGTTACAGATACGCAGTATTTT
.	TRBV29-1	TRBJ2-7	.	CSVAGPTSPYEQYF	TGCAGCGTAGCCGGGCCGACATCCCCCTACGAGCAGTACTTC
once	TRBV5-1	TRBJ2-7	.	CASSLRTGEKGLAPYEQYF	TGCGCCAGCAGCCTCCGGACAGGGGAGAAGGGACTAGCACCGTACGAGCAGTACTTC
.	TRBV6-6	TRBJ1-1	.	CASGGPKKGTEAFF	TGTGCCAGCGGGGGCCCGAAAAAAGGCACTGAAGCTTTCTTT
.	TRBV18	TRBJ2-7	.	CASSANRAPGLLHEQYF	TGTGCCAGCTCAGCGAACCGGGCCCCAGGGCTCCTCCACGAGCAGTACTTC
.	TRBV7-2	TRBJ2-7	.	CASSFGGGGYEQYF	TGTGCCAGCAGCTTTGGAGGGGGGGGTTACGAGCAGTACTTC
once	TRBV9	TRBJ1-3	.	CASSVVGGNSGNTIYF	TGTGCCAGCAGCGTGGTTGGCGGGAACTCTGGAAACACCATATATTTT
.	TRBV27	TRBJ2-5	.	CASSTQETQYF	TGTGCCAGCAGTACCCAAGAGACCCAGTACTTC
.	TRBV18	TRBJ2-7	.	CASSPDNYEQYF	TGTGCCAGCTCACCCGATAATTACGAGCAGTACTTC
once	TRBV10-2	TRBJ2-1	TRBD2	CASISGGALGEQFF	TGCGCCAGCATAAGCGGGGGGGCCCTCGGTGAGCAGTTCTTC
few	TRBV2	TRBJ2-2	.	CASSDGQGLANTGELFF	TGTGCCAGCAGTGATGGGCAGGGGCTGGCGAACACCGGGGAGCTGTTTTTT
.	TRBV19	TRBJ2-3	.	CASSIQGKGTDTQYF	TGTGCCAGTAGTATTCAGGGAAAGGGCACAGATACGCAGTATTTT